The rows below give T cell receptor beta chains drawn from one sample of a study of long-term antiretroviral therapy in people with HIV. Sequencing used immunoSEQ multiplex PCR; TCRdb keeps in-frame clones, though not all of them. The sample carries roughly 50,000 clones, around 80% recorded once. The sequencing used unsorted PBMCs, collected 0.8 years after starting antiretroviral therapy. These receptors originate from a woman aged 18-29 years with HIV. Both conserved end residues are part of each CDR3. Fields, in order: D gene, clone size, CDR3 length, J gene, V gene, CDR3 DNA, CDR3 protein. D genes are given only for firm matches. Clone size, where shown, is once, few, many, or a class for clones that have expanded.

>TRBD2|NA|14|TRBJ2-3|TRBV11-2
TGTGCCAGCAGCTTAGAACTAGCGGGCCTCCCTCGGTATTTT
CASSLELAGLPRYF
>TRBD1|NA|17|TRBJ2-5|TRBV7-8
TGTGCCAGCAGCTTATCTGATTCCGGGACAGGGCGAGAGACCCAGTACTTC
CASSLSDSGTGRETQYF
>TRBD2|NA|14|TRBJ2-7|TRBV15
TGTGCCACCAGCAGACCCGGGACTAATAACGAGCAGTACTTC
CATSRPGTNNEQYF
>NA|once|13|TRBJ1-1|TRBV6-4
TGTGCCAGCAGTAGGGAAACGAACACTGAAGCTTTCTTT
CASSRETNTEAFF
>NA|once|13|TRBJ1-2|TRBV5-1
TGCGCCAGCACCTCGACAGCGACCTATGGCTACACCTTC
CASTSTATYGYTF
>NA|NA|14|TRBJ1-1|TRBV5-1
TGCGCCAGCAGCTCTGGGGGTCGGGACACTGAAGCTTTCTTT
CASSSGGRDTEAFF
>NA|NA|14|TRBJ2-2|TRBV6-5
TGTGCCAGCAGTTTCGGACCAAACACCGGGGAGCTGTTTTTT
CASSFGPNTGELFF
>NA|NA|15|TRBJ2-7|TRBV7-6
TGTGCCAGCAGCCCACCCCCGGACATCGGCTACGAGCAGTACTTC
CASSPPPDIGYEQYF
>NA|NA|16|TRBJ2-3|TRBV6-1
TGTGCCAGCAGTGAACGACAGGGACTACTGACAGATACGCAGTATTTT
CASSERQGLLTDTQYF
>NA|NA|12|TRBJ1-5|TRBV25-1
TGTGCCAGCAGTGAAGGACCAGGGCCCCAGCATTTT
CASSEGPGPQHF
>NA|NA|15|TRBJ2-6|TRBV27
TGTGCCAGCACCCCGATACCCTCTGGGGCCAACGTCCTGACTTTC
CASTPIPSGANVLTF
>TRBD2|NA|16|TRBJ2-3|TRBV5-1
TGCGCCAGCAGCCCCAGCGGGAGGGCCAGCACAGATACGCAGTATTTT
CASSPSGRASTDTQYF
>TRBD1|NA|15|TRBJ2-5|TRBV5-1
TGCGCCAGCAGCGTGGAACAGGGGTGGGGAGAGACCCAGTACTTC
CASSVEQGWGETQYF
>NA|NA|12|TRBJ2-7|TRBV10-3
TGTGCCAGTACCCCGAGCTCCTACGAGCAGTACTTC
CASTPSSYEQYF
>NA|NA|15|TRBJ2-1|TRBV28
TGTGCCAGCAGTGATCCTAGGGGCTCCTACAATGAGCAGTTCTTC
CASSDPRGSYNEQFF
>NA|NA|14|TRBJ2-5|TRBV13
TGTGCCAGCAGGGAGCACTGGTACCAAGAGACCCAGTACTTC
CASREHWYQETQYF
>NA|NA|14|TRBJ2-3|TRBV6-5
TGTGCCAGCAGTTGGGGGACTAGCACAGATACGCAGTATTTT
CASSWGTSTDTQYF
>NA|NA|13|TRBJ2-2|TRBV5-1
TGCGCCAGCAGCTTGAAGGGGGCCGGGGAGCTGTTTTTT
CASSLKGAGELFF
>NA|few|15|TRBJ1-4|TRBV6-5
TGTGCCAGCAGTACCACACTCGAGGGAAATGAAAAACTGTTTTTT
CASSTTLEGNEKLFF
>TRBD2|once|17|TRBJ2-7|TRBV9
TGTGCCAGCAGCTCGGGACTAGCGGGAGGTCCCCCCTACGAGCAGTACTTC
CASSSGLAGGPPYEQYF
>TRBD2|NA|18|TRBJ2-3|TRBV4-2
TGTGCCAGCAGCCCCAGACGACCGGGACTAGCGGTAACAGATACGCAGTATTTT
CASSPRRPGLAVTDTQYF
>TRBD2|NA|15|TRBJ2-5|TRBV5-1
TGCGCCAGCAGCGGAGGACTAGCGGGAGCGGGGACCCAGTACTTC
CASSGGLAGAGTQYF
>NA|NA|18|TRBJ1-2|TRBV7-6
TGTGCCAGCAGCTTAGCCTTGAGGGCTCCCGGGACGCGCGATGGCTACACCTTC
CASSLALRAPGTRDGYTF
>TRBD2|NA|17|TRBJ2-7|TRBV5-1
TGCGCCAGCAGCTTCGCCAGACTAGCGGGAGGCTCCTACGAGCAGTACTTC
CASSFARLAGGSYEQYF
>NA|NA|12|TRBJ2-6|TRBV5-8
TGTGCCAGCAGCTCTGGGGCCAACGTCCTGACTTTC
CASSSGANVLTF
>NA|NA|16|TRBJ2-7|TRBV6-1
TGTGCCAGCAGTGCCGAAGCCGCCATAGCGGTCTACGAGCAGTACTTC
CASSAEAAIAVYEQYF
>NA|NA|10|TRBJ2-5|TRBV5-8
TGTGCCAGCAGCTTGAGGCGGCAGTACTTC
CASSLRRQYF
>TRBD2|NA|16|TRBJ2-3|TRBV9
TGTGCCAGCACCGCAACTAGCGGGCTTAGCACAGATACGCAGTATTTT
CASTATSGLSTDTQYF
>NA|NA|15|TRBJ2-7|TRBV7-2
TGTGCCAGCAGCTTAGGAGGGGGGGTTAGATACGAGCAGTACTTC
CASSLGGGVRYEQYF
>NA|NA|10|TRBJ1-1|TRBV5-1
TGCGCCAGCAGCTTGTCAGAAGCTTTCTTT
CASSLSEAFF
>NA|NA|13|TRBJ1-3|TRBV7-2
TGTGCCGGAATACAGGGTACTGGAAACACCATATATTTT
CAGIQGTGNTIYF
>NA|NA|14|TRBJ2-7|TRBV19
TGTGCCAGTAGTATAGCGGAGGGTAGCTACGAGCAGTACTTC
CASSIAEGSYEQYF
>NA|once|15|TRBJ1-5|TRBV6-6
TGTGCCAGCAGTCCCGGACGGTCGAGCAATCAGCCCCAGCATTTT
CASSPGRSSNQPQHF
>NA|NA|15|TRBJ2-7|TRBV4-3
TGCGCCAGCAGCCAAGGGATGGGGGATTTATACGAGCAGTACTTC
CASSQGMGDLYEQYF
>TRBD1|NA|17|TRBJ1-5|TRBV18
TGTGCCAGCTCACCCACGTCTTTGGGACAGGGCAATCAGCCCCAGCATTTT
CASSPTSLGQGNQPQHF
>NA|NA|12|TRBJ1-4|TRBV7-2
TGTGCCAGCAGAAAAACAAATGAAAAACTGTTTTTT
CASRKTNEKLFF
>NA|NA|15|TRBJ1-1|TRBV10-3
TGTGCCATCAGTGAGTCGTATGGGGCCAACACTGAAGCTTTCTTT
CAISESYGANTEAFF
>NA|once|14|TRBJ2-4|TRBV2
TGTGCCAGCAGAAGGACTCTAGCCAAAAACATTCAGTACTTC
CASRRTLAKNIQYF